This TCR beta chain comes out of a study of blood T cells in healthy people across ages. Findings and caveats of the study: It was held that the diversity estimates obtained from one million T cells were underestimates. Expanded clonotype shifts may have been confounded, as the donors had an unknown CMV status.

The CDR3 has 14 residues. Germline CDR1 is SQVTM and CDR2 is ANQGSEA. Next came a second PCR, run for roughly 7 to 12 cycles, which used a sample-barcoded 5' primer along with a J-beta primer mix. TCRdb called the 5' RACE reads again in MiXCR, with one record for every CDR3 protein. The sample consists of about 1.7 million distinct CDR3 sequences, roughly 27% of them appearing once. As concerns this clonotype: Its antigen is unknown. A much larger clone is a single base away; this may be a read error.

This chain uses TRBV29-1 with TRBJ2-1, with 11 bases identical to TRBD1. The J call may be in error: the DNA end matches TRBJ2-7 better. The sequencing sample was made of blood. This clonotype was sampled from a woman aged 25 to 39 in good health. The CDR3 DNA reads TGCAGCGTGAAGGACAGGGGGCCTTACAATGAGCAGTACTTC. It encodes CSVKDRGPYNEQYF.